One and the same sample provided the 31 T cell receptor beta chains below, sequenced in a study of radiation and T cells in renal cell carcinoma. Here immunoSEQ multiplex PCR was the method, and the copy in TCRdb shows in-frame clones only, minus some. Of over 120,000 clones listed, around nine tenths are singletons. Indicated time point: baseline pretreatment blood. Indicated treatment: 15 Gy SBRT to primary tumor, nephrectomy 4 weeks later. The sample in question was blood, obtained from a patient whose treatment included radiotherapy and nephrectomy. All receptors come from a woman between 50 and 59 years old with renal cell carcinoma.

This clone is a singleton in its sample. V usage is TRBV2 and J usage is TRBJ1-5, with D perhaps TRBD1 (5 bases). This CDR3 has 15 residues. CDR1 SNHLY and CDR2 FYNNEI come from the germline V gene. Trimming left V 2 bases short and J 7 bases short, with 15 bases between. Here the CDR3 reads CASSELEGSGQPQHF. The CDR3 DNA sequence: TGTGCCAGCAGTGAATTGGAGGGGAGCGGGCAGCCCCAGCATTTT.

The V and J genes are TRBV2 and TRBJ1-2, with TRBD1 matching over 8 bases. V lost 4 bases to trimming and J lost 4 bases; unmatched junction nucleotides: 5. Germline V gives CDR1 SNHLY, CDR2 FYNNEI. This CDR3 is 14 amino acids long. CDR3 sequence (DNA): TGTGCCAGCAGTGCTCAGGGGGCGGCCTATGGCTACACCTTC. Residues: CASSAQGAAYGYTF. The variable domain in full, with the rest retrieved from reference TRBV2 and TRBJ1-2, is EPEVTQTPSHQVTQMGQEVILRCVPISNHLYFYWYRQILGQKVEFLVSFYNNEISEKSEIFDDQFSVERPDGSNFTLKIRSTKLEDSAMYFCASSAQGAAYGYTFGSGTRLTVV.

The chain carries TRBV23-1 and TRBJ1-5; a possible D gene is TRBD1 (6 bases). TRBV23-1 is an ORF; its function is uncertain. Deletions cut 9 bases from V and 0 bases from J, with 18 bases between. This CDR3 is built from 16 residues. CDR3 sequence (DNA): TGCGCCAGAATTAGGGGGTCAGAATATAGCAATCAGCCCCAGCATTTT. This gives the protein CARIRGSEYSNQPQHF.

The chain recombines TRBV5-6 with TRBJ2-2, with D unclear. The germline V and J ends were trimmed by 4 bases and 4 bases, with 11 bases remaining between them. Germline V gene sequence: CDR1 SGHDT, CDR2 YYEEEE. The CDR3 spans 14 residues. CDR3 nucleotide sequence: TGTGCCAGCAGCCGTCGAGGTGGCACCGGGGAGCTGTTTTTT. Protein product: CASSRRGGTGELFF.

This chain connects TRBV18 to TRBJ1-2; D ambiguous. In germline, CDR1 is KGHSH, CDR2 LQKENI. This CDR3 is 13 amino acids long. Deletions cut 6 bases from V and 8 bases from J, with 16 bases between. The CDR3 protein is CASSPGGSLGYTF. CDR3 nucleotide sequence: TGTGCCAGCTCCCCGGGAGGGTCACTCGGCTACACCTTC.

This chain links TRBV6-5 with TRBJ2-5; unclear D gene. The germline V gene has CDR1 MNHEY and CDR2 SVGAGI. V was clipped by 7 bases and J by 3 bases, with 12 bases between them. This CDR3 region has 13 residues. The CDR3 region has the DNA TGTGCCAGCACCGGATTTCCTAAAGAGACCCAGTACTTC. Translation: CASTGFPKETQYF.

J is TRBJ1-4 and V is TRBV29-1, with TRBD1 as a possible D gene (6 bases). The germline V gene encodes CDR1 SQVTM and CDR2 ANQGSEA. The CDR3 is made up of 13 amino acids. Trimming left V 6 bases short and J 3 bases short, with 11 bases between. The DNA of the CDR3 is TGCAGCGTCCTAGACAGGTCTAATGAAAAACTGTTTTTT. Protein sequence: CSVLDRSNEKLFF.

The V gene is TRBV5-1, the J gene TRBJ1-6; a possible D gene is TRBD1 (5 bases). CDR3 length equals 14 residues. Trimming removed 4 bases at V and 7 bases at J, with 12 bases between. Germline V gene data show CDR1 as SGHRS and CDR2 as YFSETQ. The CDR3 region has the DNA TGCGCCAGCAGCAGCCGACAGAACAATTCACCCCTCCACTTT. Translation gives CASSSRQNNSPLHF.

The DNA for the CDR3 is TGTGCCTGGAGTAAGTTGAACACTGAAGCTTTCTTT. Protein sequence: CAWSKLNTEAFF. The chain combines TRBV30 with TRBJ1-1; no firm D call. Germline V lookup: CDR1 GTSNPN, CDR2 SVGIG (reference sequence). Trimming pared 2 bases from V and 0 bases from J, leaving 4 bases between. The CDR3 is made up of 12 amino acids.

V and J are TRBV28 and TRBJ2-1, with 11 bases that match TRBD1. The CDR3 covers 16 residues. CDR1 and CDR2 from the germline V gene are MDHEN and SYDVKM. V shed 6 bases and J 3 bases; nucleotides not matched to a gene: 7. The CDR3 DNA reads TGTGCCAGCAGCCCTACCGGGACAGGGGGCTACAATGAGCAGTTCTTC. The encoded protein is CASSPTGTGGYNEQFF.

This CDR3 is CASSLGSGGGQPQHF. CDR3 nucleotides: TGTGCCAGCAGCTTAGGGAGTGGTGGGGGCCAGCCCCAGCATTTT. This chain joins TRBV7-8 and TRBJ1-5; D is possibly TRBD1 (6 bases). Trimming took 1 base from V and 7 from J, leaving 14 bases between them. CDR1 and CDR2 from the germline V gene are SGHVS and FQNEAQ. The CDR3 loop spans 15 amino acids.

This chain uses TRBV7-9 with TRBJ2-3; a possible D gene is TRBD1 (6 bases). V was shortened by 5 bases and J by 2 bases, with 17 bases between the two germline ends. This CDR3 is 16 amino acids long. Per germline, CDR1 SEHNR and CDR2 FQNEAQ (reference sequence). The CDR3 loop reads CASSTFSGTPTDTQYF. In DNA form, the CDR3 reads TGTGCCAGCAGCACATTTTCCGGGACACCCACAGATACGCAGTATTTT.

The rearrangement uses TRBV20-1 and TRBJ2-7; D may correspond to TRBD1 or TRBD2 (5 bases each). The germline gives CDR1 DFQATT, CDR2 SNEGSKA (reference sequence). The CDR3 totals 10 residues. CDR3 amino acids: CRVGDHEQYF. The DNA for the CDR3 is TGCCGTGTCGGGGACCACGAGCAGTACTTC.

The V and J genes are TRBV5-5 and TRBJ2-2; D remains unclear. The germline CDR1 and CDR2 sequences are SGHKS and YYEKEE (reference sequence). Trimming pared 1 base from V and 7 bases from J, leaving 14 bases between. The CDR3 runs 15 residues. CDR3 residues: CASSLQWGRGGELFF. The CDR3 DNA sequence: TGTGCCAGCAGCTTGCAGTGGGGTCGTGGCGGGGAGCTGTTTTTT. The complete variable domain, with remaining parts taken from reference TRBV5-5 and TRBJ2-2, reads DAGVTQSPTHLIKTRGQQVTLRCSPISGHKSVSWYQQVLGQGPQFIFQYYEKEERGRGNFPDRFSARQFPNYSSELNVNALLLGDSALYLCASSLQWGRGGELFFGEGSRLTVL.

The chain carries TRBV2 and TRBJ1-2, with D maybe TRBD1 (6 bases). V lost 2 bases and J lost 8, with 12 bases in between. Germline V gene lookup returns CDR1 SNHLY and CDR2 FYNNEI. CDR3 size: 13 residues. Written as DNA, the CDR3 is TGTGCCAGCAGTGAAATACAGGGCTGGGGCTACACCTTC. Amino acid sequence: CASSEIQGWGYTF.

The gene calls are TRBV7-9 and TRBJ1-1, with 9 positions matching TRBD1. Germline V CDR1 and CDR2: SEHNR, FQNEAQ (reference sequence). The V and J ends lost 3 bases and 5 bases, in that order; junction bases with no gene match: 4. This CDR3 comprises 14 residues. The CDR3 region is CASSFLGQGTEAFF. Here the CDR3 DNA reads TGTGCCAGCAGCTTTTTAGGACAGGGGACTGAAGCTTTCTTT.

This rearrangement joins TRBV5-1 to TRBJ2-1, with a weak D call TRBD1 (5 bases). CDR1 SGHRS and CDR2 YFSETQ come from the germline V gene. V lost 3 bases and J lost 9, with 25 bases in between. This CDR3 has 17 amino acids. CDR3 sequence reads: CASSSPIGQGSRREQFF. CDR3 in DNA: TGCGCCAGCAGCTCCCCAATCGGGCAGGGATCGCGACGTGAGCAGTTCTTC.

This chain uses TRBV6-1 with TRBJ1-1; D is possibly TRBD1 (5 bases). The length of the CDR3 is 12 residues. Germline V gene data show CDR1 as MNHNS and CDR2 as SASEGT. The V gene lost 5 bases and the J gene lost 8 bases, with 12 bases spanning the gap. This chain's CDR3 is CASSNNRQEAFF. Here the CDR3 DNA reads TGTGCCAGCAGTAATAACAGGCAAGAAGCTTTCTTT.

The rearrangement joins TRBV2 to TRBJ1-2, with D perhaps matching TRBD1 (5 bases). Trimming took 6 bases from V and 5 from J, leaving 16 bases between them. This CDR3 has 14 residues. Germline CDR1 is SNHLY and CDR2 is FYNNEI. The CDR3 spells CASRVQASFYGYTF. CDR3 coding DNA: TGTGCCAGCAGGGTACAGGCTTCTTTTTATGGCTACACCTTC. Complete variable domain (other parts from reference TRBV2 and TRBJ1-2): EPEVTQTPSHQVTQMGQEVILRCVPISNHLYFYWYRQILGQKVEFLVSFYNNEISEKSEIFDDQFSVERPDGSNFTLKIRSTKLEDSAMYFCASRVQASFYGYTFGSGTRLTVV.

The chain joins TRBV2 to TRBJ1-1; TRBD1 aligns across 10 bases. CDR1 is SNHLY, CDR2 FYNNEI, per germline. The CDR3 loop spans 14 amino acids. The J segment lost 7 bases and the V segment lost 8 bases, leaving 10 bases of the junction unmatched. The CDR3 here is CASLDADRGGEAFF. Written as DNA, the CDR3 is TGTGCCAGCCTAGACGCGGACAGGGGGGGTGAAGCTTTCTTT.

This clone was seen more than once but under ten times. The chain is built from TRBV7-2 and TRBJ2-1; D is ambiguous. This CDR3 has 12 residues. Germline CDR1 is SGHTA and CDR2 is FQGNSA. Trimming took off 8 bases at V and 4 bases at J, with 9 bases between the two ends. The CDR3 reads CASSLGYNEQFF. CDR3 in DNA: TGTGCCAGCTCCTTAGGGTACAATGAGCAGTTCTTC.

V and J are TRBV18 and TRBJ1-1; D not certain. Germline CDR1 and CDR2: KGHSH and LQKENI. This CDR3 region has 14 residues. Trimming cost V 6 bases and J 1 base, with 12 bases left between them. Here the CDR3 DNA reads TGTGCCAGCTCTCAAGAACGGGCGAACACTGAAGCTTTCTTT. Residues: CASSQERANTEAFF.

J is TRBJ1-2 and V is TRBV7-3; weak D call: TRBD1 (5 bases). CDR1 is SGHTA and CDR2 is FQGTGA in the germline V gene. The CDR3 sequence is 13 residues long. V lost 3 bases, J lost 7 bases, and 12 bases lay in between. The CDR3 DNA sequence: TGTGCCAGCAGCTTCGCCAGGGATGGTGGCTACACCTTC. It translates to CASSFARDGGYTF.

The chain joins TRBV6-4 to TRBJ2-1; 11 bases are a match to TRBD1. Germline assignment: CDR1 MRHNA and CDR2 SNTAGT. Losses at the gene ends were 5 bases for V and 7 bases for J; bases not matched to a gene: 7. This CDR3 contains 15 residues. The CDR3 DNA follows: TGTGCCAGCAGTATAGGGACAGGGGGTGAAAATGAGCAGTTCTTC. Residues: CASSIGTGGENEQFF.

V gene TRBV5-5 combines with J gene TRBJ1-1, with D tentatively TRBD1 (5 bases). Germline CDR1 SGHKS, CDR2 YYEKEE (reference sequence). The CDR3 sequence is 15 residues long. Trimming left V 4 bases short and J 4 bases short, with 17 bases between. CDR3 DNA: TGTGCCAGCAGCATCGTGACAGTAAAAAGCACTGAAGCTTTCTTT. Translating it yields CASSIVTVKSTEAFF.

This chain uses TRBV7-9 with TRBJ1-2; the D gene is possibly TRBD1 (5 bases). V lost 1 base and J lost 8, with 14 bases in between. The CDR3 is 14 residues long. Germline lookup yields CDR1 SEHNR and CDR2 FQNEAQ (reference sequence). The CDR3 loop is CASSLDILQGGYTF. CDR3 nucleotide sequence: TGTGCCAGCAGCTTAGATATTCTCCAGGGAGGCTACACCTTC.

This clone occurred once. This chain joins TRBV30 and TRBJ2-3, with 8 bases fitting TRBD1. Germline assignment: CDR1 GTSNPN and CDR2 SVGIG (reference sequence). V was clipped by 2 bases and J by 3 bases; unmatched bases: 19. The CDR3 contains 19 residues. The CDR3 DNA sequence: TGTGCCTGGAGTCGTACAAGGTTTGGACAGGGACGTTGGACAGATACGCAGTATTTT. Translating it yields CAWSRTRFGQGRWTDTQYF.

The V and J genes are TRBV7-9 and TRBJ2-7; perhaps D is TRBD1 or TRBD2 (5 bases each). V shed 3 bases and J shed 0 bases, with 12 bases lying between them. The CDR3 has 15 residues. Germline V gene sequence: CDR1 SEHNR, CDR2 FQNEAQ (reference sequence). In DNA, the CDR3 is TGTGCCAGCAGCTTTTCCGGGACGAGCTCCTACGAGCAGTACTTC. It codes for CASSFSGTSSYEQYF. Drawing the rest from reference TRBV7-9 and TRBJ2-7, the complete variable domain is DTGVSQNPRHKITKRGQNVTFRCDPISEHNRLYWYRQTLGQGPEFLTYFQNEAQLEKSRLLSDRFSAERPKGSFSTLEIQRTEQGDSAMYLCASSFSGTSSYEQYFGPGTRLTVT.

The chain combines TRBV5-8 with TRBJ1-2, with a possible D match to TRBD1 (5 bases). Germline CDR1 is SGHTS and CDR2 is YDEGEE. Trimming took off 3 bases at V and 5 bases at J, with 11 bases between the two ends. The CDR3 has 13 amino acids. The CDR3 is CASSWAGLYGYTF. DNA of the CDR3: TGTGCCAGCAGCTGGGCGGGGCTGTATGGCTACACCTTC.

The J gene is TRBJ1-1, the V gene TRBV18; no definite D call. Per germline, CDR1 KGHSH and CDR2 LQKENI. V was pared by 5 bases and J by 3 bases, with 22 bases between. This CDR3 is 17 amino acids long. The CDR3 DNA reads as TGTGCCAGCTCATCGGGGAGGGAGGTCCGTTCGTACACTGAAGCTTTCTTT. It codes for CASSSGREVRSYTEAFF.

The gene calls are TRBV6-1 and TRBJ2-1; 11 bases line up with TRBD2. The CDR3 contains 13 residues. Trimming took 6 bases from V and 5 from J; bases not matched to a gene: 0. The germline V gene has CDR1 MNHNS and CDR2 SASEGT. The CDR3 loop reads CASRTSGDNEQFF. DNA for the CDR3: TGTGCCAGCAGGACTAGCGGGGACAATGAGCAGTTCTTC.